This is a list of T cell receptor beta chains from one sample in a study of T cells after somatic rescue of genetic block. This table comes from immunoSEQ multiplex PCR, and its TCRdb copy is limited to in-frame clones, with some not included. The table has around 67,000 clones, roughly nine tenths seen once. Sequences were obtained from peripheral blood mononuclear cells (PBMCs). These receptors were obtained from a man aged 40-49 years. Both conserved end residues are part of each CDR3. The D gene is left open where the match is weak. Size is omitted from some rows. Given values are once, few, many or a class for expanded clones.

clone_size j_call v_call d_call cdr3_length cdr3_aa cdr3_nt
NA TRBJ2-7 TRBV28 TRBD2 14 CASRGSGRVYEQYF TGTGCCAGCAGAGGTAGCGGGAGGGTCTACGAGCAGTACTTC
NA TRBJ2-7 TRBV4-2 TRBD2 18 CASSQAPRSTSGYYEQYF TGTGCCAGCAGCCAAGCCCCAAGATCCACTAGCGGGTACTACGAGCAGTACTTC
NA TRBJ2-1 TRBV4-1 NA 16 CASSQPQGGLRNEQFF TGCGCCAGCAGCCAACCACAGGGAGGATTGAGGAATGAGCAGTTCTTC
NA TRBJ2-6 TRBV10-3 TRBD1 18 CAISVGTGDFEKANVLTF TGTGCCATCAGTGTTGGGACAGGGGACTTTGAGAAGGCCAACGTCCTGACTTTC
NA TRBJ2-6 TRBV5-8 TRBD2 17 CASSFPSGMRGANVLTF TGTGCCAGCAGCTTCCCTAGCGGGATGAGAGGGGCCAACGTCCTGACTTTC
NA TRBJ2-1 TRBV10-2 NA 15 CASSVMGSDYNEQFF TGCGCCAGCAGTGTCATGGGGTCTGACTACAATGAGCAGTTCTTC
once TRBJ1-1 TRBV5-1 NA 19 CASNRGWLERGGENTEAFF TGCGCCAGCAACAGAGGGTGGCTGGAAAGGGGAGGCGAGAACACTGAAGCTTTCTTT
NA TRBJ1-1 TRBV6-1 NA 15 CASRTGGRLDTEAFF TGTGCCAGCAGGACGGGTGGCAGGCTCGACACTGAAGCTTTCTTT
NA TRBJ2-1 TRBV6-1 TRBD1 15 CASSGQGLTYNEQFF TGTGCCAGCAGTGGACAGGGATTAACCTACAATGAGCAGTTCTTC
NA TRBJ1-5 TRBV6-5 NA 14 CASSYSYSNQPQHF TGTGCCAGCAGTTACTCGTATAGCAATCAGCCCCAGCATTTT